Shown below are 19 T cell receptor beta chains from a single sample sequenced in a study of blood T cell repertoires in COVID-19. Generated by immunoSEQ multiplex PCR, the TCRdb table keeps only in-frame clones and is missing some. The table includes around 280,000 clones, around 90% detected once. The material sequenced was PBMCs or T cells enriched from blood (not recorded which). The receptor set was obtained from a woman aged 35 to 49 who had recovered from COVID-19.

The rearrangement joins TRBV7-9 to TRBJ2-1; no clear D gene. Germline assignment: CDR1 SEHNR and CDR2 FQNEAQ (reference sequence). Trimming took 3 bases from V and 8 from J, leaving 8 bases between them. The CDR3 contains 12 residues. DNA of the CDR3: TGTGCCAGCAGCTTTCTCGCGGATGAGCAGTTCTTC. Translating gives CASSFLADEQFF.

The chain carries TRBV28 and TRBJ2-7; 7 bases fit TRBD2. The V segment lost 7 bases and the J segment 3 bases; nucleotides outside the gene matches: 12. In germline, CDR1 is MDHEN, CDR2 SYDVKM. The CDR3 has 15 amino acids. CDR3 bases: TGTGCCAGCACACCGGTGGGTAGCGGGCTCTACGAGCAGTACTTC. Translated, it gives CASTPVGSGLYEQYF.

The V call is TRBV7-2, the J call TRBJ2-3, with TRBD1 identical over 9 bases. After removal of 5 bases from V and 2 bases from J, the junction contained 8 bases not matched to a gene. Germline V gene sequence: CDR1 SGHTA, CDR2 FQGNSA. The CDR3 is made up of 16 amino acids. The CDR3 spells CASSHTDRGYTDTQYF. The CDR3 DNA follows: TGTGCCAGCAGCCATACCGACAGGGGGTACACAGATACGCAGTATTTT.

This clone occurred once. The V gene is TRBV4-1, the J gene TRBJ2-1; 10 nucleotides align to TRBD2. After removal of 1 base from V and 7 bases from J, the junction contained 7 bases not matched to a gene. The germline V gene has CDR1 MGHRA and CDR2 YSYEKL. The CDR3 consists of 16 residues. CDR3 in amino acids: CASSQALAGERNEQFF. The CDR3, as DNA: TGCGCCAGCAGCCAAGCCCTAGCGGGAGAAAGGAATGAGCAGTTCTTC.

The chain joins TRBV18 to TRBJ2-5, with D unclear. V was pared by 4 bases and J by 1 base, with 7 bases between. In germline, CDR1 is KGHSH, CDR2 LQKENI. The CDR3 length is 13 residues. The CDR3 region has the DNA TGTGCCAGCTCACGAGTCCTCCAAGAGACCCAGTACTTC. This encodes CASSRVLQETQYF.

The count of this clone is one. This chain connects TRBV5-1 to TRBJ2-5, with a possible D match to TRBD2 (6 bases). Trimming shortened V by 3 bases and J by 0 bases, and 15 bases separated the two germline ends. Looked up from germline, CDR1 is SGHRS and CDR2 is YFSETQ. The CDR3 totals 16 residues. Here the CDR3 reads CASSYGSQPYQETQYF. CDR3 DNA: TGCGCCAGCAGCTACGGGAGCCAACCGTACCAAGAGACCCAGTACTTC.

The rearrangement links TRBV12-3 or TRBV12-4 to TRBJ2-3; D unclear. V lost 2 bases, J lost 6 bases, and 6 bases lay in between. The CDR3 is made up of 12 amino acids. The CDR3 DNA is TGTGCCAGCAGTTTACCGGTGGATACGCAGTATTTT. Translating it yields CASSLPVDTQYF.

The CDR3 loop is CASSLVWQGGQPQHF. The CDR3 nucleotides are TGTGCCAGCAGCTTGGTCTGGCAGGGCGGTCAGCCCCAGCATTTT. The chain links TRBV5-8 to TRBJ1-5; the D gene is possibly TRBD1 (5 bases). The germline V gene encodes CDR1 SGHTS and CDR2 YDEGEE. V was trimmed by 0 bases and J by 6 bases, leaving 13 bases between them. The CDR3 covers 15 residues.

The rearrangement joins TRBV18 to TRBJ1-5, with TRBD1 matching 8 bases. Per the germline V gene, CDR1 is KGHSH and CDR2 is LQKENI. The ends lost 3 bases at V and 4 bases at J; junction bases unmatched: 8. This CDR3 spans 16 amino acids. The CDR3 spells CASSPDSTGGNQPQHF. The DNA of the CDR3 is TGTGCCAGCTCACCCGACTCAACAGGGGGGAATCAGCCCCAGCATTTT.

The chain carries TRBV29-1 and TRBJ2-3; D may be TRBD2 (5 bases). CDR3 length equals 18 residues. From germline, CDR1 is SQVTM and CDR2 ANQGSEA. CDR3 loop: CTSSDLTWGVQSTDTQYF. CDR3 bases: TGCACCAGTTCTGATCTGACTTGGGGAGTTCAATCCACAGATACGCAGTATTTT.

The chain has TRBV7-2 and TRBJ2-5; 8 nucleotides agree with TRBD2. The CDR3 is 14 amino acids. Germline lookup yields CDR1 SGHTA and CDR2 FQGNSA. V lost 5 bases, J lost 4 bases, and 6 bases stayed unmatched. In nucleotides, the CDR3 is TGTGCCAGCAGCCCTCGGGGGGGGCGAGAGACCCAGTACTTC. It is translated as CASSPRGGRETQYF.

V gene TRBV10-3 combines with J gene TRBJ1-1; tentative D call: TRBD1 (5 bases). The germline gives CDR1 ENHRY, CDR2 SYGVKD. V was trimmed by 0 bases and J by 5 bases, leaving 13 bases between them. The CDR3 is 15 residues long. The CDR3 sequence is CAISESGGAGTEAFF. CDR3 nucleotide sequence: TGTGCCATCAGTGAGTCGGGTGGGGCAGGAACTGAAGCTTTCTTT.

The rearrangement uses TRBV28 and TRBJ1-5; TRBD1 matches at 10 bases. J lost 9 bases, V lost 4 bases, and 9 bases had no gene match. This CDR3 has 15 amino acids. Germline V gene data show CDR1 as MDHEN and CDR2 as SYDVKM. This chain's CDR3 is CASSSPGQGPSPQHF. In nucleotides, the CDR3 is TGTGCCAGCAGTTCTCCGGGACAGGGGCCTTCGCCCCAGCATTTT.

V gene TRBV7-9 combines with J gene TRBJ2-1; TRBD2 aligns across 16 bases. The CDR3 covers 18 residues. V gave up 5 bases and J gave up 2 bases; unmatched junction bases: 6. Germline CDR1 SEHNR, CDR2 FQNEAQ (reference sequence). CDR3 bases: TGTGCCAGCAGCCCCGGGACTAGCGGGAGGGCCCCCTACAATGAGCAGTTCTTC. It translates to CASSPGTSGRAPYNEQFF.

V usage is TRBV27 and J usage is TRBJ2-4; 7 nucleotides align to TRBD1. Germline assignment: CDR1 MNHEY and CDR2 SMNVEV (reference sequence). Losses at the gene ends were 3 bases for V and 3 bases for J; bases not matched to a gene: 8. The CDR3 sequence is 16 residues long. The CDR3 coding sequence is TGTGCCAGCAGTTTGAGGCAGGGGGATGGCAAAAACATTCAGTACTTC. This sequence encodes CASSLRQGDGKNIQYF.

The chain carries TRBV7-6 and TRBJ1-6, with D possibly being TRBD1 (5 bases). The CDR3 extends over 15 amino acids. CDR1 and CDR2 from the germline V gene are SGHVS and FNYEAQ. Trimming pared 5 bases from V and 7 bases from J, leaving 15 bases between. Here the CDR3 reads CASSDTRGRNSPLHF. The CDR3 DNA follows: TGTGCCAGCAGCGACACAAGGGGAAGGAATTCACCCCTCCACTTT. The full variable domain, rest sourced from reference TRBV7-6 and TRBJ1-6, is GAGVSQSPRYKVTKRGQDVALRCDPISGHVSLYWYRQALGQGPEFLTYFNYEAQQDKSGLPNDRFSAERPEGSISTLTIQRTEQRDSAMYRCASSDTRGRNSPLHFGNGTRLTVT.

V and J are TRBV10-3 and TRBJ2-5; 7 nucleotides agree with TRBD2. CDR3 length: 14 residues. Trimming cost V 2 bases and J 5 bases; bases outside gene matches: 5. Germline loops: CDR1 ENHRY, CDR2 SYGVKD. For the CDR3, the DNA is TGTGCCATCAGTGAGGGGGGGGGTAAGGAGACCCAGTACTTC. Its protein product is CAISEGGGKETQYF.

The J gene is TRBJ2-1, the V gene TRBV5-5; 9 nucleotides match TRBD2. The J segment lost 4 bases and the V segment lost 5 bases, leaving 7 bases of the junction unmatched. Germline values: CDR1 SGHKS, CDR2 YYEKEE (reference sequence). The CDR3 consists of 15 residues. DNA for the CDR3: TGTGCCAGCAGTCTTGGACTAGCGCCGTACAATGAGCAGTTCTTC. As protein: CASSLGLAPYNEQFF.

The CDR3 protein is CASSVNNGGYTF. The CDR3 DNA sequence: TGTGCCAGCAGCGTAAACAATGGTGGCTACACCTTC. The chain recombines TRBV9 with TRBJ1-2; D ambiguous. V was shortened by 1 base and J by 7 bases, with 8 bases between the two germline ends. CDR3 length: 12 amino acids. Germline loops: CDR1 SGDLS, CDR2 YYNGEE.